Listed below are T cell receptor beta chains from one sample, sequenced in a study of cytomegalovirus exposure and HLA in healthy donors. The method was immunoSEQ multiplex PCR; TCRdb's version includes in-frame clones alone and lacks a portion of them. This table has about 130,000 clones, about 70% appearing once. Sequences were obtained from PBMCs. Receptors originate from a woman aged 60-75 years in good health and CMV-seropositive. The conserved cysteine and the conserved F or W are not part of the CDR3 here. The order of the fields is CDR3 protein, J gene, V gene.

CDR3aa: ASSSDRGAYEQY
j_gene: TRBJ2-7
v_gene: TRBV7-2

CDR3aa: ASSLRRQNEQF
j_gene: TRBJ2-1
v_gene: TRBV5-1

CDR3aa: ASIEISEQY
j_gene: -
v_gene: TRBV5-8

CDR3aa: ASSQPAQGVAGELF
j_gene: TRBJ2-2
v_gene: TRBV4-1

CDR3aa: ASSLRGGYNEQF
j_gene: TRBJ2-1
v_gene: TRBV7-3

CDR3aa: ASRLAGHQTYGYT
j_gene: TRBJ1-2
v_gene: TRBV6-5

CDR3aa: ASSRQGKTIPGANVLT
j_gene: TRBJ2-6
v_gene: TRBV5-1

CDR3aa: ASSLGQGGRETQY
j_gene: TRBJ2-5
v_gene: TRBV11-3

CDR3aa: ASSFRGTYTGELF
j_gene: TRBJ2-2
v_gene: TRBV5-4

CDR3aa: SVVGLEQGAVEQY
j_gene: TRBJ2-7
v_gene: TRBV29-1

CDR3aa: ASSYSYRVEETQY
j_gene: TRBJ2-5
v_gene: TRBV6-5

CDR3aa: ASRGTSGGGSTDTQY
j_gene: TRBJ2-3
v_gene: TRBV2

CDR3aa: ASSQEFGLVGGNEQF
j_gene: TRBJ2-1
v_gene: TRBV4-2

CDR3aa: ASGLGATLYSNTGELF
j_gene: TRBJ2-2
v_gene: TRBV12-5

CDR3aa: ASSPRVQSYEQY
j_gene: TRBJ2-7
v_gene: TRBV18

CDR3aa: ASSYSSSGGNTEAF
j_gene: TRBJ1-1
v_gene: TRBV6-5

CDR3aa: ASSAGTGRAPGNTIY
j_gene: TRBJ1-3
v_gene: TRBV2

CDR3aa: ASTSLSGGESYEQY
j_gene: TRBJ2-7
v_gene: TRBV19